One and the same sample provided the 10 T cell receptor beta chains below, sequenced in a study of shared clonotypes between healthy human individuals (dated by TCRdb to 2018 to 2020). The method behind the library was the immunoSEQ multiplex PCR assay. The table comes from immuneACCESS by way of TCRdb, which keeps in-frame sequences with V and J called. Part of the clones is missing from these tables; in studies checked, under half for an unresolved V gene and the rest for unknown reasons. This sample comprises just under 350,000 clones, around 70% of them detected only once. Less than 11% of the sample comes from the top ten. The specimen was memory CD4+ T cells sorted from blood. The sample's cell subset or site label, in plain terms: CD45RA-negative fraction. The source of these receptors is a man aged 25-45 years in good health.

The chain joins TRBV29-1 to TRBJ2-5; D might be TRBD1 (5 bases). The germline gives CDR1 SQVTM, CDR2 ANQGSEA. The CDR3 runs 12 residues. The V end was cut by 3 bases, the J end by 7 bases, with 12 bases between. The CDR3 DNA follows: TGCAGCGTTGACGTACTCCAGGGGACCCAGTACTTC. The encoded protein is CSVDVLQGTQYF.

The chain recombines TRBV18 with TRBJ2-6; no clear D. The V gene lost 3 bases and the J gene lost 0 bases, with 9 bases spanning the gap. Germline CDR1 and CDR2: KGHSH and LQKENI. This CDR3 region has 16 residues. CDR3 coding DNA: TGTGCCAGCTCACCGCAGGTCCTCTCTGGGGCCAACGTCCTGACTTTC. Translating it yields CASSPQVLSGANVLTF.

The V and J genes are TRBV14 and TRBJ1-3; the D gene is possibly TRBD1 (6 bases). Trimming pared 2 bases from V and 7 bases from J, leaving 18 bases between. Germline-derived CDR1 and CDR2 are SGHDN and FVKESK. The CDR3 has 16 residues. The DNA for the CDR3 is TGTGCCAGCAGCCAAATTGCAGGGGTCGGCAGGAACACCATATATTTT. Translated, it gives CASSQIAGVGRNTIYF.

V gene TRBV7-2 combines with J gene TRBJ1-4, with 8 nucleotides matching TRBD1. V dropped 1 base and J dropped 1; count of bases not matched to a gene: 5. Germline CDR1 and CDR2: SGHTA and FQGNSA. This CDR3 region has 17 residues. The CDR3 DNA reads TGTGCCAGCAGCTTAGTCGCCAGGGGGCAAACTAATGAAAAACTGTTTTTT. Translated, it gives CASSLVARGQTNEKLFF.

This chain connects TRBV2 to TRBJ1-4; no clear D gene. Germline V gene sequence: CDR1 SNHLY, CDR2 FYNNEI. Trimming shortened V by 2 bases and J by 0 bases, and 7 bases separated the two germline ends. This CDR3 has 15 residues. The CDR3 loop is CASSERTATNEKLFF. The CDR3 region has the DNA TGTGCCAGCAGTGAAAGGACGGCAACTAATGAAAAACTGTTTTTT.

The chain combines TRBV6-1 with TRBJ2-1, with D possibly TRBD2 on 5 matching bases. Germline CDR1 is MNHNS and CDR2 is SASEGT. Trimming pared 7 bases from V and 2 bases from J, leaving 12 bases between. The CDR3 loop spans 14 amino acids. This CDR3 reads CASTTSWTYNEQFF. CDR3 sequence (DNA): TGTGCCAGCACTACTAGTTGGACCTACAATGAGCAGTTCTTC.

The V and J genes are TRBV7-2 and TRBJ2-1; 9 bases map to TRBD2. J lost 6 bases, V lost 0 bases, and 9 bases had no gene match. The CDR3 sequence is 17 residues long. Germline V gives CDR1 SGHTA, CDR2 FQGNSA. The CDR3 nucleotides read TGTGCCAGCAGCTTAGCGTGGCTAGCGGGATGGTTCAATGAGCAGTTCTTC. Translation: CASSLAWLAGWFNEQFF.

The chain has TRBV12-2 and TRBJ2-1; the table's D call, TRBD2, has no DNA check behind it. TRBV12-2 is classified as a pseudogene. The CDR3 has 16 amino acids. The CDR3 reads CASRPGGGRALNEQFF. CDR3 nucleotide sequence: TGTGCAAGTCGCCCAGGGGGCGGGAGGGCCTTGAATGAGCAGTTCTTC.

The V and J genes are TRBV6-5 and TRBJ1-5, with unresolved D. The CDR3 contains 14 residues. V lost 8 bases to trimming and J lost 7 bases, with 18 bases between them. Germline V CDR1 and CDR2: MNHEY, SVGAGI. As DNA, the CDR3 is TGTGCCAGCCAAAGTCTGACCACCGGCCAGCCCCAGCATTTT. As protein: CASQSLTTGQPQHF.

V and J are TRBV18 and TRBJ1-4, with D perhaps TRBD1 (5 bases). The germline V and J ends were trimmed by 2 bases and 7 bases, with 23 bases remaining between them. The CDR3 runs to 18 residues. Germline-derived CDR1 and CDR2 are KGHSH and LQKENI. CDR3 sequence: CASSPKDDGFPGGEKLFF. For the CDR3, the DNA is TGTGCCAGCTCACCAAAGGATGACGGTTTCCCGGGGGGTGAAAAACTGTTTTTT.